This T cell receptor beta chain is from a study of shared clonotypes between healthy human individuals. Study at large: The plates for each donor numbered three CD4 naive, three CD4 memory, two CD8 naive and one CD8 memory.

Each of the donors was a healthy adult who was HIV-negative and had not had a recent acute infection or vaccination. Study-level findings and limits: In general, naive subsets displayed greater estimated richness than memory subsets did.

The CDR3 runs to 13 residues. Germline CDR1 SGHDT, CDR2 YYEEEE. The ends were cut back, 0 bases at V and 4 bases at J, with 8 bases in the middle. Assay: immunoSEQ multiplex PCR; the TCRdb copy retains only in-frame clones and omits some. The sample contains some 2,400,000 clones, 90% to 97% of which appear only once. With respect to this clone: Its specificity is unknown.

The genes are TRBV5-6 and TRBJ2-7, with D possibly matching TRBD1 (5 bases). The TCR was taken from a man aged 18 to 30 in good health. The sample was naive CD4+ T cells sorted from blood. Regarding subset: CD45RA+ positively selected. In nucleotides, the CDR3 is TGTGCCAGCAGCTTGGTGGGGCGGTACGAGCAGTACTTC. Translation gives CASSLVGRYEQYF.